These 19 T cell receptor beta chains came from one sample sequenced in a study of T cell changes during pregnancy in multiple sclerosis. Sequencing was performed with immunoSEQ multiplex PCR; in TCRdb, only in-frame clones are kept and a portion is missing. The sample includes approximately 44,000 clones, around nine tenths of them seen just once. The source material was CD4+ T cells from peripheral blood mononuclear cells, sampled in the first trimester of pregnancy. The source is a female donor with multiple sclerosis, enrolled in a pregnancy study.

The chain employs TRBV25-1 and TRBJ2-3; 7 positions match TRBD2. The V and J ends lost 7 bases and 8 bases, in that order; junction bases with no gene match: 9. The CDR3 is 13 amino acids. From germline, CDR1 is MGHDK and CDR2 SYGVNS. CDR3 coding DNA: TGTGCCAGCATAAGGAGCGGGATGAGTACGCAGTATTTT. Translated: CASIRSGMSTQYF. Full variable domain (remainder filled in from reference TRBV25-1 and TRBJ2-3): EADIYQTPRYLVIGTGKKITLECSQTMGHDKMYWYQQDPGMELHLIHYSYGVNSTEKGDLSSESTVSRIRTEHFPLTLESARPSHTSQYLCASIRSGMSTQYFGPGTRLTVL.

About this clone: Sequence at one end of the junction differs from germline and may be a read error. The chain carries TRBV30 and TRBJ1-4, with D uncertain. Germline values: CDR1 GTSNPN, CDR2 SVGIG (reference sequence). The CDR3 is 14 amino acids. Written as DNA, the CDR3 is TGTGCCTGGAGTGTCACGACAACCAATGAAAAACTGTTTTTT. Protein: CAWSVTTTNEKLFF.

The rearrangement joins TRBV28 to TRBJ2-2; 14 bases match TRBD2. Germline V CDR1 and CDR2: MDHEN, SYDVKM. J lost 5 bases, V lost 4 bases, and 6 bases had no gene match. CDR3 length equals 17 residues. Written as DNA, the CDR3 is TGTGCCAGCAGTTCTGGACTAGCGGGAGGTTGGACCGGGGAGCTGTTTTTT. The encoded protein is CASSSGLAGGWTGELFF. The complete variable domain, with remaining parts taken from reference TRBV28 and TRBJ2-2, reads DVKVTQSSRYLVKRTGEKVFLECVQDMDHENMFWYRQDPGLGLRLIYFSYDVKMKEKGDIPEGYSVSREKKERFSLILESASTNQTSMYLCASSSGLAGGWTGELFFGEGSRLTVL.

The chain employs TRBV11-2 and TRBJ1-4; possibly TRBD1 for D (6 bases). Germline V gene lookup returns CDR1 SGHAT and CDR2 FQNNGV. Between the trimmed V and J ends, which lost 0 bases and 10 bases, there was a span of 12 bases. The CDR3 consists of 14 residues. The CDR3 DNA sequence: TGTGCCAGCAGCTTAGATACAGGGCTCGGAAAACTGTTTTTT. Protein: CASSLDTGLGKLFF.

The rearrangement uses TRBV18 and TRBJ1-5; perhaps TRBD1 as D (5 bases). Per germline, CDR1 KGHSH and CDR2 LQKENI. CDR3 length equals 15 residues. V shed 6 bases and J shed 0 bases, with 12 bases lying between them. The CDR3 region is CASSAGPNSNQPQHF. CDR3 in DNA: TGTGCCAGCTCCGCGGGACCTAATAGCAATCAGCCCCAGCATTTT.

The genes are TRBV7-9 and TRBJ2-5, with D possibly TRBD2 on 5 matching bases. The germline V gene has CDR1 SEHNR and CDR2 FQNEAQ (reference sequence). V was shortened by 5 bases and J by 1 base, with 14 bases between the two germline ends. The CDR3 has 15 amino acids. CDR3: CASSTSLAGQETQYF. Here the CDR3 DNA reads TGTGCCAGCAGCACTTCCCTAGCCGGCCAAGAGACCCAGTACTTC.

The chain has TRBV9 and TRBJ1-5, with D possibly being TRBD1 (5 bases). Per germline, CDR1 SGDLS and CDR2 YYNGEE. V gave up 0 bases and J gave up 0 bases, with 22 bases separating them. This CDR3 has 20 amino acids. CDR3 sequence: CASSVGETGGKVYSNQPQHF. CDR3 nucleotides: TGTGCCAGCAGCGTAGGTGAAACGGGGGGGAAGGTTTATAGCAATCAGCCCCAGCATTTT. Using reference TRBV9 and TRBJ1-5 for the parts outside the CDR3, the full variable domain is DSGVTQTPKHLITATGQRVTLRCSPRSGDLSVYWYQQSLDQGLQFLIQYYNGEERAKGNILERFSAQQFPDLHSELNLSSLELGDSALYFCASSVGETGGKVYSNQPQHFGDGTRLSIL.

The CDR3 DNA sequence: TGTGCCATCAGTGAGTCGGACACACTGAACACTGAAGCTTTCTTT. The encoded protein is CAISESDTLNTEAFF. The J gene is TRBJ1-1, the V gene TRBV10-3, with D possibly matching TRBD1 (5 bases). V lost 0 bases and J lost 0, with 8 bases in between. CDR3 size: 15 residues. The germline gives CDR1 ENHRY, CDR2 SYGVKD.

This sequence joins TRBV27 and TRBJ1-1; possible D gene TRBD1, 5 bases. This CDR3 has 14 residues. The germline gives CDR1 MNHEY, CDR2 SMNVEV (reference sequence). Trimming took 5 bases from V and 5 from J, leaving 15 bases between them. In DNA form, the CDR3 reads TGTGCCAGCAGTCCCTGGGGGGGTGGGACTGAAGCTTTCTTT. Translation gives CASSPWGGGTEAFF.

CDR3 loop: CAWRFGGNEQFF. CDR3 DNA: TGTGCCTGGAGGTTTGGGGGGAATGAGCAGTTCTTC. This chain uses TRBV30 with TRBJ2-1; maybe TRBD2 (6 bases). This CDR3 is 12 amino acids long. Trimming removed 3 bases at V and 7 bases at J, with 10 bases between. The germline CDR1 and CDR2 sequences are GTSNPN and SVGIG (reference sequence).

V usage is TRBV4-2 and J usage is TRBJ2-7; 7 bases match TRBD2. V lost 0 bases and J lost 4; bases outside the gene matches: 15. CDR1 LGHNA and CDR2 YNFKEQ come from the germline V gene. The CDR3 totals 18 residues. The CDR3 DNA follows: TGTGCCAGCAGCCAAGAAGCGGGAAACCACCCGGGGGGATACGAGCAGTACTTC. The encoded protein is CASSQEAGNHPGGYEQYF.

The rearrangement links TRBV7-2 to TRBJ1-2; D gene uncertain. Germline CDR1 and CDR2: SGHTA and FQGNSA. V was clipped by 5 bases and J by 0 bases, with 13 bases between them. CDR3 size: 15 residues. Written as DNA, the CDR3 is TGTGCCAGCAGCCCTACGACGCTAGCTAACTATGGCTACACCTTC. As protein: CASSPTTLANYGYTF. The whole variable domain, filled in from reference TRBV7-2 and TRBJ1-2, reads GAGVSQSPSNKVTEKGKDVELRCDPISGHTALYWYRQSLGQGLEFLIYFQGNSAPDKSGLPSDRFSAERTGGSVSTLTIQRTQQEDSAVYLCASSPTTLANYGYTFGSGTRLTVV.

This rearrangement joins TRBV5-1 to TRBJ2-7; possible D gene TRBD2, 5 bases. V lost 4 bases and J lost 2, with 22 bases in between. This CDR3 has 17 amino acids. Germline-derived CDR1 and CDR2 are SGHRS and YFSETQ. DNA of the CDR3: TGCGCCAGCAGCGCCCTCGTACAGCGGACGGACCCCTACGAGCAGTACTTC. Translating gives CASSALVQRTDPYEQYF.

V and J are TRBV30 and TRBJ2-3; 7 positions agree with TRBD2. The CDR3 has 19 residues. The V gene's germline CDR1 is GTSNPN and CDR2 SVGIG (reference sequence). The V and J ends lost 3 bases and 2 bases, in that order; junction bases with no gene match: 20. The CDR3 protein is CAWRGVRKTPSGYTDTQYF. CDR3 DNA sequence: TGTGCCTGGAGAGGAGTGAGGAAAACGCCTAGCGGCTACACAGATACGCAGTATTTT.

The V and J genes are TRBV12-2 and TRBJ1-2; the table's D call TRBD1 went unverified against the DNA. TRBV12-2 is tagged as a pseudogene. This CDR3 contains 15 residues. CDR3 residues: CASRSKAGYYYGYTF. The CDR3 DNA is TGTGCAAGTCGCTCGAAAGCAGGGTACTACTATGGCTACACCTTC.

V usage is TRBV10-2 and J usage is TRBJ1-4; 10 bases match TRBD1. The CDR3 runs 15 residues. Germline values: CDR1 WSHSY, CDR2 SAAADI. Trimming cost V 4 bases and J 7 bases; bases outside gene matches: 6. The CDR3 DNA is TGCGCCAGCAGTGGGGGACAGGGGCTTCGTGAAAAACTGTTTTTT. Amino acids: CASSGGQGLREKLFF.

This clone was seen only once. This rearrangement joins TRBV4-3 to TRBJ1-1; 8 positions match TRBD1. The CDR3 is 13 amino acids. The J segment lost 8 bases and the V segment lost 4 bases, leaving 6 bases of the junction unmatched. Germline V gives CDR1 LGHNA, CDR2 YSLEER. This CDR3 is CASSRDRGDEAFF. In DNA form, the CDR3 reads TGCGCCAGCAGCCGAGACAGGGGCGACGAAGCTTTCTTT.

This sequence joins TRBV9 and TRBJ1-2; D is ambiguous. Germline V lookup: CDR1 SGDLS, CDR2 YYNGEE. Trimming took 0 bases from V and 7 from J, leaving 13 bases between them. This CDR3 spans 14 amino acids. CDR3 amino acids: CASSVARGTGGYTF. The CDR3 nucleotides are TGTGCCAGCAGCGTAGCGCGGGGTACGGGTGGCTACACCTTC.

The table lists this clone with a count of one. The V gene is TRBV6-5, the J gene TRBJ2-3; 8 positions match TRBD1. The CDR3 runs to 15 residues. The junction had 10 bases not matched to a gene; V was cut back by 8 bases and J by 3 bases. The germline gives CDR1 MNHEY, CDR2 SVGAGI. This CDR3 is CASRGQGLLTDTQYF. The CDR3 DNA sequence: TGTGCCAGCCGAGGACAGGGTTTGTTGACAGATACGCAGTATTTT.